Below, 18 T cell receptor beta chains from the same sample are listed, as sequenced in a study of T-cell reconstitution after alpha-beta-depleted transplantation in children. For TCRbeta, the library was prepared with unique molecular identifiers. TCRdb reanalysed the PCR reads using MiXCR and keeps one entry per CDR3 protein. The sample yields hundreds of thousands of distinct CDR3 sequences, around 13% seen once. The specimen comprised PBMCs, sampled before TCRalphabeta/CD19-depleted stem cell transplant. These TCRs come from a girl aged 2 to 10 with congenital amegakaryocytic thrombocytopenia, due to receive a stem cell transplant.

The CDR3, as DNA: TGCGCCAGCAGCCAAGGACCAACGGGTCGAGCGACCTCCTACGAGCAGTACTTC. Amino acids: CASSQGPTGRATSYEQYF. The chain has TRBV4-1 and TRBJ2-7; no clear D. The V gene's germline CDR1 is MGHRA and CDR2 YSYEKL. CDR3 length: 18 amino acids. The germline V and J ends were trimmed by 1 base and 0 bases, with 19 bases remaining between them.

This clonotype came up many times. The chain is built from TRBV20-1 and TRBJ1-3; D is unclear. Germline V gives CDR1 DFQATT, CDR2 SNEGSKA (reference sequence). Trimming took off 6 bases at V and 0 bases at J, with 12 bases between the two ends. The CDR3 runs to 14 residues. CDR3: CSAASTLSGNTIYF. The CDR3 DNA follows: TGCAGTGCGGCTTCAACCCTCTCTGGAAACACCATATATTTT.

This clonotype came up a few times. The genes are TRBV29-1 and TRBJ2-6; D uncertain. CDR1 is SQVTM, CDR2 ANQGSEA, per germline. Trimming took off 4 bases at V and 1 base at J, with 8 bases between the two ends. The CDR3 extends over 14 amino acids. CDR3 loop: CSVVPVSGANVLTF. The CDR3 bases are TGCAGCGTTGTTCCGGTATCTGGGGCCAACGTCCTGACTTTC.

This clonotype was counted at least ten times. V and J are TRBV10-3 and TRBJ2-5, with TRBD2 as a possible D gene (5 bases). The CDR3 has 11 residues. Trimming pared 8 bases from V and 2 bases from J, leaving 6 bases between. Germline V gene lookup returns CDR1 ENHRY and CDR2 SYGVKD. This CDR3 reads CAIGSQETQYF. The CDR3 nucleotides read TGTGCCATCGGGAGTCAAGAGACCCAGTACTTC.

On this clonotype: One end of the junction fails to match germline, which may point to a read error. The gene calls are TRBV20-1 and TRBJ2-3; D is possibly TRBD2 (6 bases). The germline V gene encodes CDR1 DFQATT and CDR2 SNEGSKA (reference sequence). The CDR3 has 13 residues. The CDR3 spells CSTSPGPTDTQYF. The DNA for the CDR3 is TGCAGTACTAGCCCGGGGCCCACAGATACGCAGTATTTT.

This clonotype was recorded many times. This chain joins TRBV7-9 and TRBJ2-5; D gene unclear. This CDR3 has 12 amino acids. The germline gives CDR1 SEHNR, CDR2 FQNEAQ (reference sequence). The ends were cut back, 6 bases at V and 2 bases at J, with 7 bases in the middle. In DNA form, the CDR3 reads TGTGCCAGCAGTCGTGAACAAGAGACCCAGTACTTC. It yields the protein CASSREQETQYF.

This clonotype appeared a few times. The chain combines TRBV20-1 with TRBJ2-7, with D perhaps assigned TRBD1 or TRBD2 (6 bases each). The CDR3 extends over 13 amino acids. Germline assignment: CDR1 DFQATT and CDR2 SNEGSKA (reference sequence). V was pared by 6 bases and J by 7 bases, with 19 bases between. The CDR3 reads CSALGQIGGEQYF. The CDR3 DNA sequence: TGCAGTGCCCTGGGGCAGATAGGGGGGGAGCAGTACTTC.

This clonotype was recorded at least ten times. The CDR3 DNA reads TGTGCCATCAGTGAGCCGGGGACAGCCCTTTACGAGCAGTACTTC. As protein: CAISEPGTALYEQYF. This rearrangement joins TRBV10-3 to TRBJ2-7, with 7 bases that match TRBD1. Looked up from germline, CDR1 is ENHRY and CDR2 is SYGVKD. CDR3 length: 15 residues. After removal of 2 bases from V and 4 bases from J, the junction contained 8 bases not matched to a gene.

This clonotype was observed many times. This chain's CDR3 is CSARGTSGRHEQFF. CDR3 bases: TGCAGTGCTAGAGGGACTAGCGGGAGGCATGAGCAGTTCTTC. The rearrangement joins TRBV20-1 to TRBJ2-1; 14 nucleotides line up with TRBD2. The CDR3 is 14 amino acids. Trimming removed 1 base from V and 8 bases from J; junction bases left unmatched: 1. Germline assignment: CDR1 DFQATT and CDR2 SNEGSKA (reference sequence).

This clonotype was observed at least ten times. This rearrangement joins TRBV20-1 to TRBJ1-5, with D perhaps TRBD1 (5 bases). CDR3 size: 12 residues. Germline assignment: CDR1 DFQATT and CDR2 SNEGSKA (reference sequence). Trimming removed 3 bases from V and 12 bases from J, with 15 bases in between. CDR3 nucleotides: TGCAGTGCTAGTTCGACAGCCGGGCTCCAGCATTTT. This sequence encodes CSASSTAGLQHF.

In its sample, this clonotype was seen many times. This sequence joins TRBV20-1 and TRBJ1-2; no definite D call. The CDR3 is 13 amino acids. Per the germline V gene, CDR1 is DFQATT and CDR2 is SNEGSKA (reference sequence). The germline V and J ends were trimmed by 3 bases and 8 bases, with 16 bases remaining between them. CDR3 bases: TGCAGTGCTAGCGGTGAAGTCTCTCGGGGCTACACCTTC. Translated, it gives CSASGEVSRGYTF.

The chain employs TRBV29-1 and TRBJ2-3; D call uncertain. The CDR3 length is 14 residues. The germline V gene has CDR1 SQVTM and CDR2 ANQGSEA. V was clipped by 1 base and J by 4 bases, with 12 bases between them. The CDR3 reads CSVEGQTLPDTQYF. CDR3 DNA: TGCAGCGTTGAAGGCCAGACTCTTCCAGATACGCAGTATTTT.

This clonotype was seen at least ten times. The rearrangement uses TRBV6-1 and TRBJ2-1; 8 bases fit TRBD2. Germline V lookup: CDR1 MNHNS, CDR2 SASEGT. V was clipped by 9 bases and J by 10 bases; unmatched bases: 14. The CDR3 totals 14 residues. CDR3 bases: TGTGCCAGTGATGCGGGGACTAGGGGTATAGAGCAGTTCTTC. This gives the protein CASDAGTRGIEQFF.

This clonotype was recorded many times. This chain connects TRBV9 to TRBJ2-1; D may be TRBD2 (5 bases). This CDR3 has 13 residues. Germline assignment: CDR1 SGDLS and CDR2 YYNGEE. Trimming left V 0 bases short and J 7 bases short, with 8 bases between. This chain's CDR3 is CASSVGLANEQFF. DNA for the CDR3: TGTGCCAGCAGCGTAGGATTAGCGAATGAGCAGTTCTTC.

The rearrangement uses TRBV7-9 and TRBJ1-1, with D unresolved. Between the trimmed V and J ends, which lost 2 bases and 6 bases, there was a span of 13 bases. CDR3 length: 14 residues. Germline V lookup: CDR1 SEHNR, CDR2 FQNEAQ (reference sequence). This CDR3 is CASSLPSGFSEAFF. CDR3 nucleotide sequence: TGTGCCAGCAGCTTACCGTCTGGGTTCTCTGAAGCTTTCTTT.

This clonotype was detected only a few times. The chain recombines TRBV7-9 with TRBJ2-3; D is unclear. This CDR3 region has 15 residues. The germline V and J ends were trimmed by 5 bases and 2 bases, with 14 bases remaining between them. Germline lookup yields CDR1 SEHNR and CDR2 FQNEAQ (reference sequence). In nucleotides, the CDR3 is TGTGCCAGCAGCGAACGAAGCAGCCTCACAGATACGCAGTATTTT. Its protein product is CASSERSSLTDTQYF.

This clonotype was seen only a few times. The chain links TRBV7-9 to TRBJ2-1, with TRBD2 identical over 7 bases. J lost 6 bases, V lost 8 bases, and 10 bases had no gene match. Germline V lookup: CDR1 SEHNR, CDR2 FQNEAQ (reference sequence). The length of the CDR3 is 14 residues. CDR3 amino acids: CASGRRETGNEQFF. The CDR3 DNA reads as TGTGCCAGCGGACGGCGGGAGACGGGCAATGAGCAGTTCTTC.

This clonotype was detected ten times or more. The chain couples TRBV7-2 to TRBJ2-3; 7 nucleotides align to TRBD2. The junction had 8 bases not matched to a gene; V was cut back by 5 bases and J by 0 bases. Germline-derived CDR1 and CDR2 are SGHTA and FQGNSA. This CDR3 is built from 16 residues. The CDR3 DNA is TGTGCCAGCAGCCGGACTAGGGTAGCTAGCACAGATACGCAGTATTTT. This gives the protein CASSRTRVASTDTQYF.